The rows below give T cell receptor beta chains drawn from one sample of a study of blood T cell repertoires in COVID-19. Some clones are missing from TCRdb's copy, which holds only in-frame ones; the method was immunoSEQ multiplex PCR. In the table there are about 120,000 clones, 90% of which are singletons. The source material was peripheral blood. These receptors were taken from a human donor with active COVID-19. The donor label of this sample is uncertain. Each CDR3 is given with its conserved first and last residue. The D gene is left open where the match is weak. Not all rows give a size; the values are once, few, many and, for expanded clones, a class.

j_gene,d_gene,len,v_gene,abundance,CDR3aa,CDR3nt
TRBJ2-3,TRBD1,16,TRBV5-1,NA,CASSPGQGARLDTQYF,TGCGCCAGCAGCCCTGGACAGGGGGCGAGGTTGGATACGCAGTATTTT
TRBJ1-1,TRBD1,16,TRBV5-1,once,CASSLLAGGKGTEAFF,TGCGCCAGCAGCTTACTGGCAGGGGGTAAGGGCACTGAAGCTTTCTTT
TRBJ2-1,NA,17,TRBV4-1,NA,CASSQGAGRGRYNEQFF,TGCGCCAGCAGCCAAGGGGCAGGGCGGGGGCGATACAATGAGCAGTTCTTC
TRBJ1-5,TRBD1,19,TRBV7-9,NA,CASSYSGGQGRYSNQPQHF,TGTGCCAGCAGCTACAGCGGGGGACAGGGCCGATATAGCAATCAGCCCCAGCATTTT
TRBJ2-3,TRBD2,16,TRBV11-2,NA,CASSLRAGGITDTQYF,TGTGCCAGCAGCTTAAGGGCGGGGGGGATCACAGATACGCAGTATTTT
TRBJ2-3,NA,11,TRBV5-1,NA,CASSYGDTQYF,TGCGCCAGCAGCTACGGGGATACGCAGTATTTT
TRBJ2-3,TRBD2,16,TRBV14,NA,CASSQVDSGGSDTQYF,TGTGCCAGCAGCCAAGTCGATAGCGGGGGGTCGGATACGCAGTATTTT
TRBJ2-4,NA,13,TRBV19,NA,CASRVTGKNIQYF,TGTGCCAGTAGGGTGACGGGGAAAAACATTCAGTACTTC
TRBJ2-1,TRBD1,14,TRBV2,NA,CASGTDRVSYEQFF,TGTGCCAGCGGAACCGACAGGGTGAGCTATGAGCAGTTCTTC
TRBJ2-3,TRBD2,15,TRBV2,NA,CASSVVRRGGDTQYF,TGTGCCAGCAGTGTTGTTCGGCGGGGGGGGGATACGCAGTATTTT
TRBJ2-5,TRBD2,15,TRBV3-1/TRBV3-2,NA,CASSLIGGARETQYF,TGTGCCAGCAGCCTAATCGGGGGGGCCCGAGAGACCCAGTACTTC
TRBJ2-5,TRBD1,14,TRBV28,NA,CASSPQGAPETQYF,TGTGCCAGCAGCCCACAGGGGGCCCCGGAGACCCAGTACTTC
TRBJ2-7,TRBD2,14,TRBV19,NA,CASSIFASGYEQYF,TGTGCCAGTAGTATATTTGCTAGCGGCTACGAGCAGTACTTC
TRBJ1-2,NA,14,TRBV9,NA,CASSVTPDTYGYTF,TGTGCCAGCAGCGTTACTCCGGACACCTATGGCTACACCTTC
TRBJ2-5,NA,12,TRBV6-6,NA,CASGQGRWSQYF,TGTGCCAGCGGGCAAGGTCGGTGGTCCCAGTACTTC
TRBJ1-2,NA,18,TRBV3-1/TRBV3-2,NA,CASSRAGIVSGGYYGYTF,TGTGCCAGCAGCCGGGCGGGTATAGTGAGTGGGGGGTACTATGGCTACACCTTC
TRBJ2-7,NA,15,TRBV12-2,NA,CASRFIRTGSYEQYF,TGTGCAAGTCGCTTTATTAGGACAGGATCCTACGAGCAGTACTTC
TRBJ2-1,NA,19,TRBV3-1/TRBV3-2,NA,CASSPNVRGPLSSYNEQFF,TGTGCCAGCAGCCCCAATGTGCGGGGGCCTCTGAGCTCCTACAATGAGCAGTTCTTC
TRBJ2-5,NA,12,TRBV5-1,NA,CASSQYQETQYF,TGCGCCAGCAGCCAGTACCAAGAGACCCAGTACTTC
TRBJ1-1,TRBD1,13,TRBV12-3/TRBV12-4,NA,CASSWDRVPEAFF,TGTGCCAGCAGTTGGGACAGGGTCCCTGAAGCTTTCTTT
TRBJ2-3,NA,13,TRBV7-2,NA,CASSRIRLDTQYF,TGTGCCAGCAGCCGAATACGACTAGATACGCAGTATTTT
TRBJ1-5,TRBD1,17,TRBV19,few,CASSIKEGAYSNQPQHF,TGTGCCAGTAGTATAAAGGAGGGGGCATATAGCAATCAGCCCCAGCATTTT
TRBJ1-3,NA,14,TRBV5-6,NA,CASSLVQTGNTIYF,TGTGCCAGCAGCTTGGTTCAGACTGGAAACACCATATATTTT
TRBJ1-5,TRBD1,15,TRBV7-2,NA,CASSLGTGENQPQHF,TGTGCCAGCAGCTTGGGGACAGGGGAAAATCAGCCCCAGCATTTT
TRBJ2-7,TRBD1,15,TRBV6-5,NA,CASSPGTGVVDEQYF,TGTGCCAGCAGTCCCGGGACAGGGGTCGTGGACGAGCAGTACTTC
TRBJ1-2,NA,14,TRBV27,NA,CASSGAGLNYGYTF,TGTGCCAGCAGTGGAGCTGGACTGAACTATGGCTACACCTTC
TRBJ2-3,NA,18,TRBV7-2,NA,CASSLGGGWSGFTDTQYF,TGTGCCAGCAGCTTAGGCGGAGGATGGAGCGGGTTCACAGATACGCAGTATTTT
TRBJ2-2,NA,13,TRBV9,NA,CASSVGGTGELFF,TGTGCCAGCAGCGTAGGAGGCACCGGGGAGCTGTTTTTT
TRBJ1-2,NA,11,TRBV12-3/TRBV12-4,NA,CASSLGSRDTF,TGTGCCAGCAGTTTAGGGTCGCGAGATACCTTC
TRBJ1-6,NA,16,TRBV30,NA,CAWRLYSSSYNSPLHF,TGTGCCTGGAGGCTATACAGTAGCTCCTATAATTCACCCCTCCACTTT